This T cell receptor (beta chain) was captured in a study of regulatory T cells in long-lasting Graves disease. Study-level background: Over-5-year antithyroid drug use with positive TSH receptor antibodies defined persistent Graves' disease in the study.

Stated time point: persistent/refractory GD, antithyroid drugs over 5 years with positive TRAb. PBMC RNA was the source of the TCR library. Graves' disease diagnosis followed American Thyroid Association guidelines. Regarding this clonotype: Its target is unknown.

Through Arm-PCR of CDR3 regions and iRepertoire HTBI primers, TCR beta libraries were built. TCRdb recomputed calls from the multiplex PCR reads with MiXCR, one row per CDR3 protein. The sample holds roughly 430,000 distinct CDR3 sequences; around 20% are singletons and the top ten take more than 13%. General study points: The researchers studied only peripheral blood, not thyroid tissue. The number of shared public clonotypes was higher in persistent patients (about 2,700) than new patients (966).

V lost 5 bases, J lost 1 base, and 14 bases lay in between. Germline CDR1 GTSNPN, CDR2 SVGIG (reference sequence). The CDR3 loop spans 14 amino acids. The sample in question was peripheral blood mononuclear cells (PBMCs), obtained when the disease was refractory, from a patient treated with antithyroid drugs. The gene calls are TRBV30 and TRBJ1-1, with TRBD1 as a possible D gene (5 bases). This clonotype originated in a female donor with Graves disease. CDR3 loop: CAWHLRDRNTEAFF. The CDR3 DNA reads as TGTGCCTGGCACCTCCGGGACCGGAACACTGAAGCTTTCTTT.